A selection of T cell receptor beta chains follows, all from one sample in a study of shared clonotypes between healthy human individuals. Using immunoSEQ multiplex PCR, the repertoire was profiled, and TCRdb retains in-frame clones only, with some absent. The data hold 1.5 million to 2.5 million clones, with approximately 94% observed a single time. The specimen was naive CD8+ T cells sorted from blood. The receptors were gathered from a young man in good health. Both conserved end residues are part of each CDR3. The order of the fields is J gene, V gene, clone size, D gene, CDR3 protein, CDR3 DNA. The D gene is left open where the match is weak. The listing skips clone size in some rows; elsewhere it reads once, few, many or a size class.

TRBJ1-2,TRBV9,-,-,CASSVENSPNYGYTF,TGTGCCAGCAGCGTAGAGAACAGCCCTAACTATGGCTACACCTTC
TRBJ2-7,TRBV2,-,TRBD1,CASTETGGTYEQYF,TGTGCCAGCACCGAGACAGGGGGCACTTACGAGCAGTACTTC
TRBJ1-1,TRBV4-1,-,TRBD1,CASSQVPGGMNTEAFF,TGCGCCAGCAGCCAAGTCCCAGGGGGCATGAACACTGAAGCTTTCTTT
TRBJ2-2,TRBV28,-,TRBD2,CASSSESGRAGELFF,TGTGCCAGCAGTTCCGAAAGCGGGAGGGCCGGGGAGCTGTTTTTT
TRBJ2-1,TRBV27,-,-,CAVRVSGIWNEQFF,TGTGCCGTCCGAGTCAGCGGTATTTGGAATGAGCAGTTCTTC
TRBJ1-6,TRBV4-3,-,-,CASRYKGSSYNSPLHF,TGCGCCAGCAGATACAAGGGGAGCTCCTATAATTCACCCCTCCACTTT
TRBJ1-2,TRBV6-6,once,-,CASSYSWGGDYGYTF,TGTGCCAGCAGTTACTCGTGGGGAGGCGACTATGGCTACACCTTC
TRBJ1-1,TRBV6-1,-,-,CASSSHTTLNTEAFF,TGTGCCAGCAGTTCACACACGACCCTGAACACTGAAGCTTTCTTT
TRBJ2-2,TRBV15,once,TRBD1,CATRRQGNTGELFF,TGTGCCACCAGAAGACAGGGAAACACCGGGGAGCTGTTTTTT
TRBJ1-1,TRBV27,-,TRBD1,CASSVSGQLLEAFF,TGTGCCAGCAGTGTATCGGGACAGCTCCTTGAAGCTTTCTTT
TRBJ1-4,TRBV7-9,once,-,CASRNDGTIEKLFF,TGTGCCAGCAGGAACGACGGGACAATTGAAAAACTGTTTTTT
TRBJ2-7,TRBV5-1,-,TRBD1,CASHLGTGYDEQYF,TGCGCCTCCCATCTGGGGACAGGGTACGACGAGCAGTACTTC
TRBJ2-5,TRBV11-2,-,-,CASSRDGEETQYF,TGTGCCAGCAGCCGGGACGGAGAAGAGACCCAGTACTTC
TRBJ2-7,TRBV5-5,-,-,CASSLDVAGYYEQYF,TGTGCCAGCAGCTTGGATGTCGCAGGGTACTACGAGCAGTACTTC
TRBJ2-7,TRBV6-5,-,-,CASSYSGTLYEQYF,TGTGCCAGCAGTTATTCCGGGACACTCTACGAGCAGTACTTC
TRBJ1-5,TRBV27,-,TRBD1,CASSLAQGVQPQHF,TGTGCCAGCAGTTTAGCACAGGGGGTTCAGCCCCAGCATTTT
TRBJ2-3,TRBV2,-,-,CAIKGSGRRGDTQYF,TGTGCCATCAAAGGTTCCGGGAGAAGAGGAGATACGCAGTATTTT
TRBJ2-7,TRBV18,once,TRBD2,CASSQTSGDYRWNYEQYF,TGTGCCAGCTCACAGACTAGCGGGGATTACCGTTGGAACTACGAGCAGTACTTC
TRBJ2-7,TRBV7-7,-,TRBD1,CASSLEDRAEQYF,TGTGCTAGCAGCTTAGAGGACAGGGCCGAGCAGTACTTC
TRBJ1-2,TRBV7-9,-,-,CASSPGTQYGYTF,TGTGCCAGCAGCCCCGGGACCCAGTATGGCTACACCTTC
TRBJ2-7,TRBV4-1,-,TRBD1,CASSQGTGTYEQYF,TGCGCCAGCAGCCAAGGGACAGGTACCTACGAGCAGTACTTC
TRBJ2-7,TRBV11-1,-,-,CASSPGPSRAYEQYF,TGTGCCAGCAGCCCAGGGCCTAGCCGCGCCTACGAGCAGTACTTC
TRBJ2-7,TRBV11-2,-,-,CASSVQLSYEQYF,TGTGCCAGCAGCGTTCAGCTGTCCTACGAGCAGTACTTC
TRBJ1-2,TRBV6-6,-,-,CASSYYSYGAAGYTF,TGTGCCAGCAGTTACTACTCGTATGGGGCTGCCGGCTACACCTTC
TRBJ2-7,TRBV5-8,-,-,CASSTLKGSSYEQYF,TGTGCCAGCAGCACGCTCAAAGGTTCGTCCTACGAGCAGTACTTC
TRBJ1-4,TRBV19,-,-,CASSYGVSPTNEKLFF,TGTGCCAGTAGTTATGGAGTCTCACCAACTAATGAAAAACTGTTTTTT
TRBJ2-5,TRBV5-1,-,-,CASSFLGLLETQYF,TGCGCCAGCAGCTTCTTGGGACTGCTAGAGACCCAGTACTTC
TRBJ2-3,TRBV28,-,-,CASGDISFPDTQYF,TGTGCCAGCGGAGACATCAGCTTCCCAGATACGCAGTATTTT
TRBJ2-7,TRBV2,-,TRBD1,CASGQDPYEQYF,TGTGCCAGCGGACAGGACCCCTACGAGCAGTACTTC
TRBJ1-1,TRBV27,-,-,CASSPSGVTEAFF,TGTGCCAGCAGTCCCTCTGGGGTCACTGAAGCTTTCTTT
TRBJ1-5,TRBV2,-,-,CASSEDSYSNQPQHF,TGTGCCAGCAGTGAAGACAGCTATAGCAATCAGCCCCAGCATTTT
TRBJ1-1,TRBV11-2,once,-,CASSLTTEAFF,TGTGCCAGCAGCTTGACAACTGAAGCTTTCTTT
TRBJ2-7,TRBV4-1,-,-,CASSQREVQGTYEQYF,TGCGCCAGCAGCCAACGCGAAGTACAGGGCACCTACGAGCAGTACTTC
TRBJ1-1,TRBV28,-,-,CASSLQNTEAFF,TGTGCCAGCAGCCTACAGAACACTGAAGCTTTCTTT
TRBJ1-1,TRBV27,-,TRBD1,CASSDRGNTEAFF,TGTGCCAGTTCAGACAGGGGGAACACTGAAGCTTTCTTT
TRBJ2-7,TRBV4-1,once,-,CASSLGENYEQYF,TGCGCCAGCAGCCTCGGGGAGAACTACGAGCAGTACTTC
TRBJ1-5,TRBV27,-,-,CASSLLATDQPQHF,TGTGCCAGCAGTTTATTAGCCACGGACCAGCCCCAGCATTTT
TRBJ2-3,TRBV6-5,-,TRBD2,CASSRLAGGTDTQYF,TGTGCCAGCAGTCGACTAGCGGGAGGCACAGATACGCAGTATTTT
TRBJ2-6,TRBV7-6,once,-,CASSPHPSEAGANVLTF,TGTGCCAGCAGCCCCCATCCCTCTGAGGCTGGGGCCAACGTCCTGACTTTC
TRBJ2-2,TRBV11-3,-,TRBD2,CASSPSGAGPGELFF,TGTGCCAGCAGCCCCAGCGGGGCAGGACCCGGGGAGCTGTTTTTT
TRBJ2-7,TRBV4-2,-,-,CASSQDSGSLGSYEQYF,TGTGCCAGCAGCCAAGATTCTGGGTCCCTGGGCTCCTACGAGCAGTACTTC
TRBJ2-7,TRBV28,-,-,CASSSRGTSYEQYF,TGTGCCAGCAGTTCCAGGGGCACATCCTACGAGCAGTACTTC
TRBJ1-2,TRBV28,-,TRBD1,CASSLTGQDGYTF,TGTGCCAGCAGTTTAACGGGACAGGATGGCTACACCTTC
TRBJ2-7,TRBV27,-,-,CASSPNRYEQYF,TGTGCCAGCAGTCCGAACCGATACGAGCAGTACTTC
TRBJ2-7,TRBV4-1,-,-,CASSQVEGSFEQYF,TGCGCCAGCAGCCAGGTCGAGGGAAGTTTTGAGCAGTACTTC
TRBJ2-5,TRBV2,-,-,CASSEAGHGYQETQYF,TGTGCCAGCAGTGAAGCTGGACATGGGTACCAAGAGACCCAGTACTTC
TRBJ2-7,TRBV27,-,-,CASSSTVEQYF,TGTGCCAGCAGTTCGACAGTCGAGCAGTACTTC
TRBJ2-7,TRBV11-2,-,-,CASNYEQYF,TGTGCCAGCAACTACGAGCAGTACTTC
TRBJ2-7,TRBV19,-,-,CASSMSWGAEQYF,TGTGCCAGTAGTATGAGTTGGGGTGCGGAGCAGTACTTC
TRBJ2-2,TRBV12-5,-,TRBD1,CASGPSDRTNTGELFF,TGTGCTAGTGGTCCCTCGGACAGGACGAACACCGGGGAGCTGTTTTTT
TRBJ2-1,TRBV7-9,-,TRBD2,CASADTSGSYNEQFF,TGTGCCAGCGCCGACACTAGCGGCTCCTACAATGAGCAGTTCTTC
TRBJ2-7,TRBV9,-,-,CASSVGGGAASYEQYF,TGTGCCAGCAGCGTAGGAGGAGGGGCGGCCTCCTACGAGCAGTACTTC
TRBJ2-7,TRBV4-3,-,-,CASSQDRGYEQYF,TGCGCCAGCAGCCAAGATCGTGGCTACGAGCAGTACTTC
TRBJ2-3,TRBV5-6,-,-,CASSLVPTDTQYF,TGTGCCAGCAGCTTGGTTCCCACAGATACGCAGTATTTT
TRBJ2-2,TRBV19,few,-,CASSIAGTSGELFF,TGTGCCAGTAGTATAGCAGGGACGAGCGGGGAGCTGTTTTTT
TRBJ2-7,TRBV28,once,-,CASRPQDGGGQYF,TGTGCCAGCAGACCCCAGGACGGTGGGGGGCAGTACTTC